This T cell receptor beta chain was captured in a study of T cells in Graves' hyperthyroidism and ophthalmopathy. General study results and limits: Ophthalmopathy onset followed model prediction by a median approximately seven months. By a 13 V-J model, ophthalmopathy was set apart from stable hyperthyroidism.

Hyperthyroidism, newly diagnosed and lasting under 2 months, affected patients aged 18 to 65. As concerns this clonotype: The antigen remains undetermined.

There are 16 residues in the CDR3. V lost 4 bases and J lost 2; bases outside the gene matches: 10. CDR1 and CDR2 from the germline V gene are SGHTA and FQGNSA. Amplified TCR beta CDR3 regions derived from RNA transcripts. With the HTBI primer set, the TCR CDR3 went through a first round of RT-PCR. TCRdb reprocessed the multiplex PCR reads with MiXCR, giving one entry per CDR3 protein. Of hundreds of thousands of distinct CDR3 sequences in the sample, roughly 40% were seen once. Specimen: blood. This TCR derives from a man younger than 30 with Graves' hyperthyroidism. This chain links TRBV7-2 with TRBJ2-7, with 8 bases fitting TRBD1. In nucleotides, the CDR3 is TGTGCCAGCAGCTCTCCCTTACAGGGGGACACCTACGAGCAGTACTTC. Its translation is CASSSPLQGDTYEQYF.